The clone carrying this TCR beta chain was seen a few times. The antigen remains unidentified. Primers included in the PCR were 60 Vbeta and 13 Jbeta primers. This table comes from immunoSEQ multiplex PCR, and its TCRdb copy is limited to in-frame clones, with some not included. The sample includes about 98,000 clones, around 80% of them seen just once. CDR3 length: 16 residues. J gave up 6 bases and V 3 bases, and 12 bases lay outside the gene matches. The germline V gene has CDR1 MNHNS and CDR2 SASEGT. The source of the sample is a study of cytomegalovirus exposure and HLA in healthy donors. Findings and limits, study-wide: Researchers catalogued roughly 170 TCR beta chains as cytomegalovirus-associated. A later analysis reportedly found that, within productive TCRs, an Asian-associated ancestry cluster had fewer N-insertions than the mean observed across the approximately 670 donors. Most TCR sequences were uncommon, yet certain public TCRs appeared in many donors.

Though probably carrying unrecorded immune exposures, donors were nominally healthy at sampling. Sequenced material: PBMCs. The receptor's source is a man aged 35-49 years in good health and CMV-seronegative. This chain uses TRBV6-1 with TRBJ1-1; 8 positions agree with TRBD1. The CDR3 loop reads CASSDFGTGGGSEAFF. As DNA, the CDR3 is TGTGCCAGCAGTGATTTTGGTACAGGGGGTGGCTCTGAAGCTTTCTTT.